The rows below give T cell receptor beta chains drawn from one sample of a study of blood T cell repertoires in COVID-19. The assay was immunoSEQ multiplex PCR, and TCRdb's table has in-frame clones only and misses some. The sample yields around 220,000 clones, 65% to 90% seen once. The specimen sequenced was peripheral blood. The receptors were sampled from a woman older than 75 with active or convalescent COVID-19. Both conserved end residues are part of each CDR3.

TRBJ1-2 | TRBV7-2 | CASSPYPTGIYGYTF
TRBJ1-2 | TRBV7-9 | CASSSRSGTGGYTF
TRBJ1-4 | TRBV28 | CASIRDRSSNEKLFF
TRBJ2-5 | TRBV3-1/TRBV3-2 | CASSLIGTGRRETQYF
TRBJ1-4 | TRBV7-2 | CASSLGLSNEKLFF
TRBJ1-1 | TRBV6-5 | CASSYLLGGRLAEAFF
TRBJ2-3 | TRBV9 | CASSPGQRTDTQYF
TRBJ2-7 | TRBV25-1 | CASSGTYTYEQYF
TRBJ2-3 | TRBV6-2/TRBV6-3 | CASSSSPDRFTDTQYF
TRBJ2-7 | TRBV29-1 | CSVDGPTGEQYF
TRBJ1-5 | TRBV4-1 | CASSHGPHREVSNQPQHF
TRBJ1-6 | TRBV5-1 | CASSSQGGRNSPLHF
TRBJ1-5 | TRBV5-5 | CASSLDLVHQPQHF
TRBJ2-2 | TRBV6-5 | CASSRDRVRGGELFF
TRBJ1-1 | TRBV5-1 | CASSLFGTPNTEAFF
TRBJ2-2 | TRBV18 | CASSPPMTSVTGNTGELFF
TRBJ1-3 | TRBV12-5 | CASGLGQGYSGNTIYF
TRBJ2-7 | TRBV6-6 | CASTIQVPQSLDEQYF
TRBJ1-2 | TRBV28 | CASTPFVDYGYTF
TRBJ2-1 | TRBV19 | CASTSGWNEQFF
TRBJ1-3 | TRBV5-1 | CASSPGTAGNTIYF
TRBJ2-7 | TRBV5-4 | CASSRPGLGSYEQYF